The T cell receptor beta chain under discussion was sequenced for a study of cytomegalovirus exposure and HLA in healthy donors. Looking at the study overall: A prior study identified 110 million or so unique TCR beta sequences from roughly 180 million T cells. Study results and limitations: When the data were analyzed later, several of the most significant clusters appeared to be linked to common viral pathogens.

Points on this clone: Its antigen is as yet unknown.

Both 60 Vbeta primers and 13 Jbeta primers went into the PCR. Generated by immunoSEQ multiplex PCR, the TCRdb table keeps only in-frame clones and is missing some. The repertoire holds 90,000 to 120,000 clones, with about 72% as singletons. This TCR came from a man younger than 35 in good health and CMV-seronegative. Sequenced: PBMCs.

For the CDR3, the DNA is TGTGCCAGCAGGCACAGGGGTAGCTCCTATAATTCACCCCTCCACTTT. Translated: CASRHRGSSYNSPLHF. The chain recombines TRBV27 with TRBJ1-6; 7 bases agree with TRBD1. This CDR3 has 16 amino acids. Germline loops: CDR1 MNHEY, CDR2 SMNVEV (reference sequence). V dropped 6 bases and J dropped 0; count of bases not matched to a gene: 5.